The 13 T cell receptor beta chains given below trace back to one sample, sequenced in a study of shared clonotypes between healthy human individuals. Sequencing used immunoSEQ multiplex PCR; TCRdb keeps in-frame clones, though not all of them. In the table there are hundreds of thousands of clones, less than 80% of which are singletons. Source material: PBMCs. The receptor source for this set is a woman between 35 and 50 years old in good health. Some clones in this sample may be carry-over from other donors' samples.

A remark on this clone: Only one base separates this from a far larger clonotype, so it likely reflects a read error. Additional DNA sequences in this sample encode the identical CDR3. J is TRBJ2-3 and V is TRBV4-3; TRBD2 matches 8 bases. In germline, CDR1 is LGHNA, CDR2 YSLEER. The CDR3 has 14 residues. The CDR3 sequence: CASSQGLEADTQYF. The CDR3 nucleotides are TGCGCCAGCAGCCAGGGACTAGAGGCAGATACGCAGTATTTC.

In DNA form, the CDR3 reads TGCGCCAGCAGCCAAGTCGGCAGTCACACTGAAGCTTTCTTT. This sequence encodes CASSQVGSHTEAFF. The chain joins TRBV4-1 to TRBJ1-1; no clear D. Germline CDR1 reads MGHRA; CDR2 reads YSYEKL. The CDR3 covers 14 residues. V was cut by 1 base and J by 3 bases, with 9 bases left in between.

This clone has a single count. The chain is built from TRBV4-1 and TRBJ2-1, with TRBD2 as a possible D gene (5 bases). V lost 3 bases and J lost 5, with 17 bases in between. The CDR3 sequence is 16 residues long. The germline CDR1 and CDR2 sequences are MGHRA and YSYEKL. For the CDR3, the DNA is TGCGCCAGCAGCCACGCTTTTAAGGAGGAAAACAATGAGCAGTTCTTC. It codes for CASSHAFKEENNEQFF.

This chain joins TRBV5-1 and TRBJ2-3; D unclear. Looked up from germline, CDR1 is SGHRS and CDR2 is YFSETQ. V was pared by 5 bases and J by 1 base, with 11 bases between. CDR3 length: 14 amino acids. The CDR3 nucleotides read TGCGCCAGCAGGGAGTTTCCGGGCACAGATACGCAGTATTTT. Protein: CASREFPGTDTQYF. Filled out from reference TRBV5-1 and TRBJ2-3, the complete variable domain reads KAGVTQTPRYLIKTRGQQVTLSCSPISGHRSVSWYQQTPGQGLQFLFEYFSETQRNKGNFPGRFSGRQFSNSRSEMNVSTLELGDSALYLCASREFPGTDTQYFGPGTRLTVL.

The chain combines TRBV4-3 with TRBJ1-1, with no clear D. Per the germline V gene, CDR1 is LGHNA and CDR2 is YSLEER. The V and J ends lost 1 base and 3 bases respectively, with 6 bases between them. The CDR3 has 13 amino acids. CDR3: CASSQGLHTEAFF. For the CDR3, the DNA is TGCGCCAGCAGCCAAGGGTTGCACACTGAAGCTTTCTTT.

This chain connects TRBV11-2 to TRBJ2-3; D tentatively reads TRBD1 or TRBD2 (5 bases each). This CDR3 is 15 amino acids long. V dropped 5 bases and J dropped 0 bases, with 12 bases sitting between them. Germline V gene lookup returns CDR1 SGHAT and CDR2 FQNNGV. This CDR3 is CASSGHSDSTDTQYF. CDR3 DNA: TGTGCCAGCAGCGGACATAGCGATAGCACAGATACGCAGTATTTT.

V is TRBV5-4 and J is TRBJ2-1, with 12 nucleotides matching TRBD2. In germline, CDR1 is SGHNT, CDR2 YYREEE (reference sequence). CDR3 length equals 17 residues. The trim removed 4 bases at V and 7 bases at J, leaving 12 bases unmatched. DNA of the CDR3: TGTGCCAGCAGCCCAAAAACTAGCGGGAGGTTGGGAAATGAGCAGTTCTTC. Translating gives CASSPKTSGRLGNEQFF.

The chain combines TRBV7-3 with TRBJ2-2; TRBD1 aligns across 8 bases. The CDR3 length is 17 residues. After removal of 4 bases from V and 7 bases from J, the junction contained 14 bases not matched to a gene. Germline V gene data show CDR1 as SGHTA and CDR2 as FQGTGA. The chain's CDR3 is CASSSDPRGQGHGELFF. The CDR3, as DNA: TGTGCCAGCAGCTCGGACCCCCGCGGACAGGGCCACGGGGAGCTGTTTTTT. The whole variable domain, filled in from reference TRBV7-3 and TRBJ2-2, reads GAGVSQTPSNKVTEKGKYVELRCDPISGHTALYWYRQSLGQGPEFLIYFQGTGAADDSGLPNDRFFAVRPEGSVSTLKIQRTERGDSAVYLCASSSDPRGQGHGELFFGEGSRLTVL.

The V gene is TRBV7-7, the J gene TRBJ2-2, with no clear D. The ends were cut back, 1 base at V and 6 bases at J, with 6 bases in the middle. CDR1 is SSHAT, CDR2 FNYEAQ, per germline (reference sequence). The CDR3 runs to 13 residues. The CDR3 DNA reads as TGTGCCAGCAGCTTAGATTGGGCCGGGGAGCTGTTTTTT. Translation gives CASSLDWAGELFF. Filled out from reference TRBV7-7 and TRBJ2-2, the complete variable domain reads GAGVSQSPRYKVTKRGQDVTLRCDPISSHATLYWYQQALGQGPEFLTYFNYEAQPDKSGLPSDRFSAERPEGSISTLTIQRTEQRDSAMYRCASSLDWAGELFFGEGSRLTVL.

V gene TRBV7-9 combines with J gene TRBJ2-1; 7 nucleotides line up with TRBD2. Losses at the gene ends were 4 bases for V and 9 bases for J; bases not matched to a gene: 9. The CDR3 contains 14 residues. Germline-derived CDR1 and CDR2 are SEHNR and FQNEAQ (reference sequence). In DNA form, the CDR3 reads TGTGCCAGCAGCTCAGTTTTTAGCGGGTCTGAGCAGTTCTTC. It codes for CASSSVFSGSEQFF.

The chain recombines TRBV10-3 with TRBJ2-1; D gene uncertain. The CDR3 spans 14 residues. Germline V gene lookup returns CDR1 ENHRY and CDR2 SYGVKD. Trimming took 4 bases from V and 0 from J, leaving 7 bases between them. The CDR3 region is CAISVESSYNEQFF. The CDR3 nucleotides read TGTGCCATCAGTGTGGAGAGCTCCTACAATGAGCAGTTCTTC.

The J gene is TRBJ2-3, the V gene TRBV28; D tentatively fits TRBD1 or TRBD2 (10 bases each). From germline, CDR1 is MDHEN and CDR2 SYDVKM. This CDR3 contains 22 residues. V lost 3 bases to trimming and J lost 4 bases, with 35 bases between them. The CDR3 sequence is CASSFPTGGWLAGVKGPDTQYF. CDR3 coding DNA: TGTGCCAGCAGTTTCCCGACAGGGGGCTGGCTAGCGGGAGTAAAGGGACCAGATACGCAGTATTTT.

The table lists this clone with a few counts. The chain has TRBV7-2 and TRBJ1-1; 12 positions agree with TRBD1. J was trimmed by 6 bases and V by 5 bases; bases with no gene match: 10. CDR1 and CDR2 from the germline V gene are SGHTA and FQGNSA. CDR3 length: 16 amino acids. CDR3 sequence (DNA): TGTGCCAGCAGCCCGCCCGGGACAGGGGGCCTCGCTGAAGCTTTCTTT. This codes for CASSPPGTGGLAEAFF.